This T cell receptor (beta chain) was captured in a study of beta chain features in type 1 diabetes. This clone turned up a few times. Antigen unknown. Central memory, naive, regulatory and stem cell-like memory CD4+ cells were sorted by CD45RO/CCR7/CD25/CD127/CD95/CD27. Purities over 98% were achieved in all sorted populations. V shed 5 bases, J shed 8 bases, and the junction held 5 bases outside the gene matches. CDR3 size: 13 residues. From germline, CDR1 is SGHNT and CDR2 YENEEA. Expressed TCRB transcripts got sequenced, as all isolated RNA was reverse transcribed. Sequenced by immunoSEQ multiplex PCR; TCRdb stores in-frame clones only, minus some. The table has a few hundred thousand clones, 8.5% to 10% seen once. Study-wide findings and caveats: The naive, central memory and Treg TCRB repertoires looked more alike in patients than they did in healthy donors. Shortening of TCRB CDR3s, moderate but significant, appeared in all four CD4+ subsets of Type 1 diabetes patients.

The specimen was central memory CD4+ T cells from blood. The gene calls are TRBV11-3 and TRBJ1-4; 7 bases are shared with TRBD1. This TCR was sampled from a man aged 25 to 40 with type 1 diabetes. CDR3 bases: TGTGCCAGCAGCGCGGGACAGCGGGAAAAACTGTTTTTT. It specifies CASSAGQREKLFF.